The subject of this entry is one T cell receptor beta chain. Reverse transcription of roughly 0.5 to 1 ug RNA was carried out with random hexamers. From the immunoSEQ multiplex PCR reads, TCRdb called clonotypes with MiXCR, one entry per CDR3 protein. The top ten hold about 0.14% of the sample, which has about 140,000 distinct CDR3 sequences, 95% seen once. The sample originates from a study of CD8 T cells in Susac syndrome. This clonotype was obtained from a human donor with Susac syndrome. The specimen sequenced was CD4+ T cells from PBMCs.

DNA for the CDR3: TGTGCCTGGAGTAGTAACAGGGCGAACGAGCAGTACTTC. Its translation is CAWSSNRANEQYF. J is TRBJ2-7 and V is TRBV30; D may be TRBD1 (6 bases). V was clipped by 2 bases and J by 5 bases, with 13 bases between them. CDR3 length: 13 residues. From germline, CDR1 is GTSNPN and CDR2 SVGIG (reference sequence).